The 6 T cell receptor beta chains listed next were all sequenced from one sample in a study of OX40 agonist ivuxolimab in advanced cancers. Library preparation employed the immunoSEQ multiplex PCR assay. What TCRdb holds here is the immuneACCESS table cut down to in-frame rearrangements. Part of the clones is not present; checked against another copy, under half of the missing clones reflect an unresolved V gene, and the others are unexplained. This sample lists roughly 65,000 clones; about 90% were detected once. The ten largest clonotypes hold under 1% of the sample. The material sequenced was CD4+ or CD8+ T cells sorted from blood, taken in a trial of the OX40 agonist ivuxolimab. The receptor source for this set is an adult with an advanced solid tumor such as melanoma, head and neck, liver or kidney cancer.

The chain is built from TRBV9 and TRBJ1-4; tentatively, D is TRBD1 (5 bases). Trimming pared 0 bases from V and 4 bases from J, leaving 10 bases between. The germline V gene has CDR1 SGDLS and CDR2 YYNGEE. The CDR3 has 15 amino acids. In DNA form, the CDR3 reads TGTGCCAGCAGCGTAGCTACGGGGGGTAATGAAAAACTGTTTTTT. This sequence encodes CASSVATGGNEKLFF.

This rearrangement joins TRBV7-2 to TRBJ2-1; D call uncertain. In germline, CDR1 is SGHTA, CDR2 FQGNSA. V shed 1 base and J shed 6 bases, with 10 bases lying between them. This CDR3 has 14 residues. DNA for the CDR3: TGTGCCAGCAGCTTAGATGTGCAGCTCAATGAGCAGTTCTTC. Translating gives CASSLDVQLNEQFF. Full variable domain (remainder filled in from reference TRBV7-2 and TRBJ2-1): GAGVSQSPSNKVTEKGKDVELRCDPISGHTALYWYRQSLGQGLEFLIYFQGNSAPDKSGLPSDRFSAERTGGSVSTLTIQRTQQEDSAVYLCASSLDVQLNEQFFGPGTRLTVL.

The J gene is TRBJ2-7, the V gene TRBV18, with 13 positions matching TRBD2. The CDR3 runs to 15 residues. Losses at the gene ends were 3 bases for V and 7 bases for J; bases not matched to a gene: 6. Germline V gene lookup returns CDR1 KGHSH and CDR2 LQKENI. In DNA form, the CDR3 reads TGTGCCAGCTCACCTGGACTAGCGGGGGCAGGGGAGCAGTACTTC. This encodes CASSPGLAGAGEQYF.

The chain is built from TRBV10-3 and TRBJ1-3, with TRBD1 identical over 7 bases. This CDR3 has 13 residues. CDR1 is ENHRY, CDR2 SYGVKD, per germline. V gave up 11 bases and J gave up 0 bases; unmatched junction bases: 4. This CDR3 reads CAVGTASGNTIYF. DNA of the CDR3: TGTGCCGTAGGGACAGCCTCTGGAAACACCATATATTTT.

V gene TRBV4-1 combines with J gene TRBJ2-5; no definite D call. The CDR3 loop spans 13 amino acids. CDR1 and CDR2 from the germline V gene are MGHRA and YSYEKL. Trimming took off 5 bases at V and 1 base at J, with 8 bases between the two ends. The CDR3: CASSKATQETQYF. The CDR3 DNA reads TGCGCCAGCAGCAAAGCGACCCAAGAGACCCAGTACTTC.

J is TRBJ2-2 and V is TRBV5-1; the D gene could be TRBD1 or TRBD2 (5 bases each). The CDR3 is 17 residues long. CDR1 is SGHRS and CDR2 is YFSETQ in the germline V gene. V was shortened by 4 bases and J by 4 bases, with 20 bases between the two germline ends. The CDR3 DNA reads as TGCGCCAGCAGCACCTCAATTCGAGGGGCCTCCACCGGGGAGCTGTTTTTT. It translates to CASSTSIRGASTGELFF. The full variable domain, its missing parts supplied by reference TRBV5-1 and TRBJ2-2, is KAGVTQTPRYLIKTRGQQVTLSCSPISGHRSVSWYQQTPGQGLQFLFEYFSETQRNKGNFPGRFSGRQFSNSRSEMNVSTLELGDSALYLCASSTSIRGASTGELFFGEGSRLTVL.